The sequence of this TCR beta chain was determined in a study of neoadjuvant anti-PD-1 for oral cavity cancer. Generated by immunoSEQ multiplex PCR, the TCRdb table keeps only in-frame clones and is missing some. The repertoire holds tens of thousands of clones, with around 79% as singletons. As regards this clone: Its antigen is unidentified.

V lost 2 bases to trimming and J lost 2 bases; unmatched junction nucleotides: 5. Germline CDR1 is MGHRA and CDR2 is YSYEKL. The CDR3 length is 15 residues. Study results and caveats: Treg/Th17 ratio rose with pretreatment blood and fell with post-treatment tumor TCRbeta clonality.

The time point is: after neoadjuvant nivolumab, at surgical resection. PBMCs were not maintained or expanded in culture before analysis. This rearrangement joins TRBV4-1 to TRBJ2-7, with 8 bases lining up with TRBD2. Source: PBMCs, taken after nivolumab (anti-PD-1) treatment. The receptor was isolated from a person aged 35-79 years with oral cavity squamous cell carcinoma. Here the CDR3 reads CASSQFSGATYEQYF. The CDR3 nucleotides are TGCGCCAGCAGCCAATTTAGCGGGGCTACCTACGAGCAGTACTTC.